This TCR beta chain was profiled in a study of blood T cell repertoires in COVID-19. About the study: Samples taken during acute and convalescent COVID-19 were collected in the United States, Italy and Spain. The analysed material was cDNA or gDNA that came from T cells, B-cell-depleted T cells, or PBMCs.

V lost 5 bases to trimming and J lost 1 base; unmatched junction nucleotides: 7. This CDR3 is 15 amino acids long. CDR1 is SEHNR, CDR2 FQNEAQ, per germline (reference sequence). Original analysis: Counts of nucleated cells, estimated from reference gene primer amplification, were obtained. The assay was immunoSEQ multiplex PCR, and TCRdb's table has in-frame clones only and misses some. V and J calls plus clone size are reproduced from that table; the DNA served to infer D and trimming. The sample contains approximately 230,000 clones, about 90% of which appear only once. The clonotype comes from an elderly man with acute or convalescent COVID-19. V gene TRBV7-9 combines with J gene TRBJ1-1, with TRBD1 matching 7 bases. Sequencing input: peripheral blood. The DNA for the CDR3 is TGTGCCAGCAGCCCAGGCTGGACAGGGAACACTGAAGCTTTCTTT. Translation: CASSPGWTGNTEAFF.